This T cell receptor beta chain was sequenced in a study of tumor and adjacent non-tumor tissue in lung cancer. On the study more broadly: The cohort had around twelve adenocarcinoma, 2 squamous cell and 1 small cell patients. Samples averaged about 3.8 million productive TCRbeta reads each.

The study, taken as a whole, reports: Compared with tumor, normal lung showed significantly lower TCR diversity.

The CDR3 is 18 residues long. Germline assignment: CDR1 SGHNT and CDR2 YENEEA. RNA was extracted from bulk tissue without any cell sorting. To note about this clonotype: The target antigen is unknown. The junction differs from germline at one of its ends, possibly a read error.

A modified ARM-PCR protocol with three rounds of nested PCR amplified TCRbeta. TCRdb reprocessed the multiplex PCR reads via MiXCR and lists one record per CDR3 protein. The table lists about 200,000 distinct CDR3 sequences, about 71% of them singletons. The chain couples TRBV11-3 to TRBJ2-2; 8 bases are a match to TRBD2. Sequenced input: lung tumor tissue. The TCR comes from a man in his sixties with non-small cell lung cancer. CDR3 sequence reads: CTSSSRGAGAYIAGELFF. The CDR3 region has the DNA TGTACCAGCAGCTCCCGGGGAGCGGGAGCATACATAGCCGGGGAGCTGTTTTTT. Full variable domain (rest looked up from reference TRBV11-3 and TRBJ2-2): EAGVVQSPRYKIIEKKQPVAFWCNPISGHNTLYWYLQNLGQGPELLIRYENEEAVDDSQLPKDRFSAERLKGVDSTLKIQPAELGDSAVYLCTSSSRGAGAYIAGELFFGEGSRLTVL.